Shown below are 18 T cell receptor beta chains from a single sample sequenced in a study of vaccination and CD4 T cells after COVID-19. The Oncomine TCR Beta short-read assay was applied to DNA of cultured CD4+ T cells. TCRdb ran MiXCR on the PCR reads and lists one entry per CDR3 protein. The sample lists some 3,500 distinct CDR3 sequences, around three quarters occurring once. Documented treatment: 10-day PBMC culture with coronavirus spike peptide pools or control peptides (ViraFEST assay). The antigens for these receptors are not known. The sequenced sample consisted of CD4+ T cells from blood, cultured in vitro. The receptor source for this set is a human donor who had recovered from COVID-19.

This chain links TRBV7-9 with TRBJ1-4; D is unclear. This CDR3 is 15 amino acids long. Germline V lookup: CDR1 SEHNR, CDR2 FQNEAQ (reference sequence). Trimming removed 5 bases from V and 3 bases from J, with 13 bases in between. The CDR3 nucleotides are TGTGCCAGCAGCCGCCTTTTGGCCTCTAATGAAAAACTGTTTTTT. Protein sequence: CASSRLLASNEKLFF.

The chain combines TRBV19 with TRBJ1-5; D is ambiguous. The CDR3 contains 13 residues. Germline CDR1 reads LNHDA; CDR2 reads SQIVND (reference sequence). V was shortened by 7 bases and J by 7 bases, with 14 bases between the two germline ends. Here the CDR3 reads CASTAGIGQPQHF. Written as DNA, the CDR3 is TGTGCCAGTACCGCGGGGATTGGACAGCCCCAGCATTTT. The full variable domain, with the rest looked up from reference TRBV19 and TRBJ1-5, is DGGITQSPKYLFRKEGQNVTLSCEQNLNHDAMYWYRQDPGQGLRLIYYSQIVNDFQKGDIAEGYSVSREKKESFPLTVTSAQKNPTAFYLCASTAGIGQPQHFGDGTRLSIL.

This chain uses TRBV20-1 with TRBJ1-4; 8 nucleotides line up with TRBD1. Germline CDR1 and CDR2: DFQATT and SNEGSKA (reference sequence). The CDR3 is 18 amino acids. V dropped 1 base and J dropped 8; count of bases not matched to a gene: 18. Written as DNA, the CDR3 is TGCAGTGCTAGAGGGCTAGACGGGGCAGGGGGCGCTTTAGAAAAACTGTTTTTT. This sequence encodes CSARGLDGAGGALEKLFF.

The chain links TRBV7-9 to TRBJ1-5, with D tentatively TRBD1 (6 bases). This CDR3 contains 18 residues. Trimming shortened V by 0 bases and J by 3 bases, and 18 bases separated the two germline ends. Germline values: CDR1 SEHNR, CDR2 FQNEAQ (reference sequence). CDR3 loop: CASSLAPWEGDDNQPQHF. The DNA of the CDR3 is TGTGCCAGCAGCTTAGCGCCCTGGGAGGGGGATGACAATCAGCCCCAGCATTTT. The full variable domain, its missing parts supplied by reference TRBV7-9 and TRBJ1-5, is DTGVSQNPRHKITKRGQNVTFRCDPISEHNRLYWYRQTLGQGPEFLTYFQNEAQLEKSRLLSDRFSAERPKGSFSTLEIQRTEQGDSAMYLCASSLAPWEGDDNQPQHFGDGTRLSIL.

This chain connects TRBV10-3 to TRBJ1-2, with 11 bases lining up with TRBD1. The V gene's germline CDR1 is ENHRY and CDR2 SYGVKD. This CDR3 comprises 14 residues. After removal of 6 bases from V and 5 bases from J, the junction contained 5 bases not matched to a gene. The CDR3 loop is CAIRPGQGGYGYTF. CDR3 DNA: TGTGCCATCAGACCGGGACAGGGGGGGTATGGCTACACCTTC.

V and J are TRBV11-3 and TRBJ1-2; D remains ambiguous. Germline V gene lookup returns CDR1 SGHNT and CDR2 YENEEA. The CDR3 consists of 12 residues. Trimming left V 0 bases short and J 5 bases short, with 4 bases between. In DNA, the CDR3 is TGTGCCAGCAGCTTAGATGGGTATGGCTACACCTTC. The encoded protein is CASSLDGYGYTF. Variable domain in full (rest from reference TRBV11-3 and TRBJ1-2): EAGVVQSPRYKIIEKKQPVAFWCNPISGHNTLYWYLQNLGQGPELLIRYENEEAVDDSQLPKDRFSAERLKGVDSTLKIQPAELGDSAVYLCASSLDGYGYTFGSGTRLTVV.

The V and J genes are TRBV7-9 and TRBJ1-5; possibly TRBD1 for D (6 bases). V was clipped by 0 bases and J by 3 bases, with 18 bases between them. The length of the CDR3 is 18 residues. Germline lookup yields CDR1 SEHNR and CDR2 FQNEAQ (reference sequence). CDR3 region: CASSLAGGEGDDNQPQHF. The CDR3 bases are TGTGCCAGCAGCTTAGCTGGCGGGGAGGGGGATGACAATCAGCCCCAGCATTTT.

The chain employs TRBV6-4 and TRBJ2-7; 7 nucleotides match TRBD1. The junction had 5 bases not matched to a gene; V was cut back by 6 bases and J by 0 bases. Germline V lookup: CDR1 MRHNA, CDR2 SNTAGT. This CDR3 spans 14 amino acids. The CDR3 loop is CASSPDRSSYEQYF. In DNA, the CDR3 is TGTGCCAGCAGCCCGGACAGGTCCTCCTACGAGCAGTACTTC.

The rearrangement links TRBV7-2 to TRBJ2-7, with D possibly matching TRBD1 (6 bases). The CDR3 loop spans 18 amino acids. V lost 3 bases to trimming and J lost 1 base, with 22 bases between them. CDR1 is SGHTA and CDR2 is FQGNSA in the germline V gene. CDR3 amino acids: CASSLKPGHLPGSYEQYF. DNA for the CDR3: TGTGCCAGCAGCTTGAAACCGGGACACCTCCCTGGGTCCTACGAGCAGTACTTC.

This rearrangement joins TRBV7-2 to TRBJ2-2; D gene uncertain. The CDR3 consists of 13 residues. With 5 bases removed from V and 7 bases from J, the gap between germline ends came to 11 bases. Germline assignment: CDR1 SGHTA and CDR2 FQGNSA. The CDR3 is CASSDGLSGELFF. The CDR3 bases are TGTGCCAGCAGCGACGGGCTAAGCGGGGAGCTGTTTTTT.

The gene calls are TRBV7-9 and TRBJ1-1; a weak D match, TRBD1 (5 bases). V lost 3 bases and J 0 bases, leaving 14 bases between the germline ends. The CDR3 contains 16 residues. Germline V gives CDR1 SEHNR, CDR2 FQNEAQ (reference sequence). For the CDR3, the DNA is TGTGCCAGCAGCTTTAACGCCGGGGCTTTGAACACTGAAGCTTTCTTT. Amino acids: CASSFNAGALNTEAFF.

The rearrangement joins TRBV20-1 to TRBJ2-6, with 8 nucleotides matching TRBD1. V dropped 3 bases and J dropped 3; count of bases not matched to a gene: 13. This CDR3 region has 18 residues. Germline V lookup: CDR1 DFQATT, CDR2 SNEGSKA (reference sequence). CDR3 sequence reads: CSARVSGQGLSGANVLTF. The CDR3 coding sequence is TGCAGTGCTAGGGTCTCCGGACAGGGACTTAGTGGGGCCAACGTCCTGACTTTC.

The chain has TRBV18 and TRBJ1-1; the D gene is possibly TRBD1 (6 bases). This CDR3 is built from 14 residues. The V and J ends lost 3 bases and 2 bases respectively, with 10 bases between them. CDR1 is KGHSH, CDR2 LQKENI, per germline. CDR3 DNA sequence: TGTGCCAGCTCACCTTCAGGGGCTAACACTGAAGCTTTCTTT. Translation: CASSPSGANTEAFF. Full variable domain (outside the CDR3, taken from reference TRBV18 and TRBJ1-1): NAGVMQNPRHLVRRRGQEARLRCSPMKGHSHVYWYRQLPEEGLKFMVYLQKENIIDESGMPKERFSAEFPKEGPSILRIQQVVRGDSAAYFCASSPSGANTEAFFGQGTRLTVV.

The CDR3, as DNA: TGTGCCAGTAGTAGATCTGGACTCACCCAAGAGACCCAGTACTTC. Its protein product is CASSRSGLTQETQYF. The V gene is TRBV19, the J gene TRBJ2-5; D may be TRBD2 (5 bases). The CDR3 spans 15 residues. Germline V gives CDR1 LNHDA, CDR2 SQIVND (reference sequence). Deletions cut 4 bases from V and 1 base from J, with 13 bases between.

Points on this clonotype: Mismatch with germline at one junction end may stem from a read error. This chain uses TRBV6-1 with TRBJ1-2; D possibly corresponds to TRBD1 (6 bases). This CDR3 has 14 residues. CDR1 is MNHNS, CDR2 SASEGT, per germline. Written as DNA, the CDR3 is TGTGCCATCAGTGAGTACGCAGGGGTGTCTGGCTACACCTTC. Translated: CAISEYAGVSGYTF.

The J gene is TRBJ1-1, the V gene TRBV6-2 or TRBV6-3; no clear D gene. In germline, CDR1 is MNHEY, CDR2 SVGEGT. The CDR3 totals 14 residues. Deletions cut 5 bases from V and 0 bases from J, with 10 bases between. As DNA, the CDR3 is TGTGCCAGCAGTCCGACACCTATGAACACTGAAGCTTTCTTT. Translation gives CASSPTPMNTEAFF.

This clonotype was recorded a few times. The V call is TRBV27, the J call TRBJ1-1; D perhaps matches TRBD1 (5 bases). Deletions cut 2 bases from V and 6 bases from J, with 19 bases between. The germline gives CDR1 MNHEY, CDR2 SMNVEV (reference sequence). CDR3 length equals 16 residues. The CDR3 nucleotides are TGTGCCAGCAGTTTACTCTTGGAGGGTAGGGGCGCTGAAGCTTTCTTT. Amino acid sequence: CASSLLLEGRGAEAFF.

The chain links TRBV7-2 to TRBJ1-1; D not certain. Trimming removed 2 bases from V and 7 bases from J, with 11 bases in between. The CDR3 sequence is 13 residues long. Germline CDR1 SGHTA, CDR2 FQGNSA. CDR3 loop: CASSLPSGSEAFF. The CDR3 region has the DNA TGTGCCAGCAGCTTACCTTCCGGAAGTGAAGCTTTCTTT.